The next 16 T cell receptor beta chains were all read from a single sample in a study of graft-versus-host responses after intestinal transplantation. Their specific antigens are unknown. Measured with immunoSEQ multiplex PCR; TCRdb has only the in-frame clones, and not every one. This table holds approximately 110,000 clones, 93% found once. The material was unstimulated CD8+ T cells sorted from spleen or lymph node cells, obtained before transplant. The origin of the receptors is a human donor who was the organ donor for an intestinal transplant.

V usage is TRBV11-3 and J usage is TRBJ2-7; D might be TRBD2 (7 bases). The CDR3 has 14 amino acids. Trimming shortened V by 5 bases and J by 2 bases, and 13 bases separated the two germline ends. In germline, CDR1 is SGHNT, CDR2 YENEEA. CDR3: CASSPGGGPYEQYF. DNA of the CDR3: TGTGCCAGCAGCCCCGGCGGGGGCCCCTACGAGCAGTACTTC.

The chain couples TRBV2 to TRBJ2-5; the D is unclear. The CDR3 totals 13 residues. Germline CDR1 and CDR2: SNHLY and FYNNEI. V lost 6 bases and J lost 2, with 10 bases in between. In DNA form, the CDR3 reads TGTGCCAGCAGACTACATGGGCAAGAGACCCAGTACTTC. Residues: CASRLHGQETQYF.

The rearrangement uses TRBV30 and TRBJ1-1; D may be TRBD1 (5 bases). Germline CDR1 GTSNPN, CDR2 SVGIG (reference sequence). V lost 4 bases, J lost 0 bases, and 12 bases lay in between. CDR3 length: 14 amino acids. Written as DNA, the CDR3 is TGTGCCTGGACCCGAGTAGGGGTGAACACTGAAGCTTTCTTT. This sequence encodes CAWTRVGVNTEAFF.

The V gene is TRBV2, the J gene TRBJ2-5, with D possibly matching TRBD2 (6 bases). Germline CDR1 is SNHLY and CDR2 is FYNNEI. The CDR3 loop spans 13 amino acids. Trimming removed 6 bases from V and 4 bases from J, with 12 bases in between. The CDR3 sequence: CASRRGERETQYF. The DNA of the CDR3 is TGTGCCAGCAGGCGCGGGGAGCGAGAGACCCAGTACTTC.

The chain joins TRBV28 to TRBJ1-2, with TRBD1 identical over 7 bases. The V gene end was trimmed by 6 bases and the J gene end by 4 bases; junction bases not matched to a gene: 8. Per germline, CDR1 MDHEN and CDR2 SYDVKM. This CDR3 has 14 amino acids. CDR3 nucleotides: TGTGCCAGCAGCCTTTTAGGGGACAGCTATGGCTACACCTTC. It encodes CASSLLGDSYGYTF.

The rearrangement uses TRBV7-9 and TRBJ2-1, with 8 positions matching TRBD2. This CDR3 has 15 residues. After removal of 2 bases from V and 4 bases from J, the junction contained 4 bases not matched to a gene. CDR1 and CDR2 (germline): SEHNR, FQNEAQ (reference sequence). CDR3 nucleotide sequence: TGTGCCAGCAGCTTATCCGGGAGGGCATACAATGAGCAGTTCTTC. Protein product: CASSLSGRAYNEQFF.

The chain links TRBV29-1 to TRBJ2-1; 9 bases line up with TRBD2. This CDR3 comprises 13 residues. V was pared by 3 bases and J by 8 bases, with 5 bases of the junction left unmatched. Germline CDR1 is SQVTM and CDR2 is ANQGSEA. This chain's CDR3 is CSVEIAGVYEQFF. Here the CDR3 DNA reads TGCAGCGTTGAGATAGCGGGAGTCTATGAGCAGTTCTTC.

This chain uses TRBV27 with TRBJ2-2; weak D call: TRBD1 (5 bases). Trimming cost V 3 bases and J 5 bases, with 10 bases left between them. Germline V gene data show CDR1 as MNHEY and CDR2 as SMNVEV (reference sequence). The CDR3 contains 14 residues. The CDR3 protein is CASSLQGGTGELFF. The CDR3 DNA reads as TGTGCCAGCAGTTTGCAGGGTGGAACCGGGGAGCTGTTTTTT.

The chain recombines TRBV5-5 with TRBJ1-1, with D unclear. V was clipped by 2 bases and J by 1 base, with 3 bases between them. The CDR3 runs 12 residues. Germline V gene sequence: CDR1 SGHKS, CDR2 YYEKEE (reference sequence). Here the CDR3 reads CASSFRNTEAFF. The CDR3 bases are TGTGCCAGCAGCTTCCGGAACACTGAAGCTTTCTTT.

This clone was counted only a few times. The V and J genes are TRBV5-1 and TRBJ2-7; perhaps TRBD1 as D (5 bases). Germline CDR1 is SGHRS and CDR2 is YFSETQ. The V end lost 3 bases, the J end lost 2 bases, and 12 bases lay between the germline ends. The CDR3 runs to 14 residues. The CDR3 loop is CASSSLTGAYEQYF. The CDR3 region has the DNA TGCGCCAGCAGCTCCCTAACAGGAGCCTACGAGCAGTACTTC.

In this sample, this clone turned up once. In DNA, the CDR3 is TGTGCCAGCGGGAGCTGGGTTCCCGAGCAGTACTTC. It yields the protein CASGSWVPEQYF. The chain couples TRBV25-1 to TRBJ2-7; perhaps TRBD2 as D (5 bases). The germline V and J ends were trimmed by 8 bases and 6 bases, with 14 bases remaining between them. This CDR3 contains 12 residues. CDR1 and CDR2 from the germline V gene are MGHDK and SYGVNS.

The V gene is TRBV6-1, the J gene TRBJ2-7; D gene unclear. The CDR3 loop spans 12 amino acids. Looked up from germline, CDR1 is MNHNS and CDR2 is SASEGT. V was pared by 0 bases and J by 7 bases, with 7 bases between. CDR3 coding DNA: TGTGCCAGCAGTGAAGCCCCGTTTGAGCAGTACTTC. It yields the protein CASSEAPFEQYF.

The genes are TRBV5-6 and TRBJ2-1; D is undetermined. Trimming pared 3 bases from V and 11 bases from J, leaving 15 bases between. CDR3 size: 13 residues. Germline V gene sequence: CDR1 SGHDT, CDR2 YYEEEE. CDR3 bases: TGTGCCAGCAGCTCGTCCGTGGGATATAAGCAGTTCTTC. Its translation: CASSSSVGYKQFF.

The CDR3 DNA sequence: TGTGCCAGCAGCCCGGACAGGGGGCAAAACTATGGCTACACCTTC. This gives the protein CASSPDRGQNYGYTF. The chain carries TRBV28 and TRBJ1-2; TRBD1 matches 11 bases. J gave up 2 bases and V 6 bases, and 5 bases lay outside the gene matches. The CDR3 covers 15 residues. Germline V CDR1 and CDR2: MDHEN, SYDVKM.

As DNA, the CDR3 is TGTGCCAGCAGCTCGGAAGGGGACAGTAACTATGGCTACACCTTC. Translating it yields CASSSEGDSNYGYTF. The J gene is TRBJ1-2, the V gene TRBV7-9; 7 bases are shared with TRBD1. In germline, CDR1 is SEHNR, CDR2 FQNEAQ (reference sequence). There are 15 residues in the CDR3. The V gene end was trimmed by 4 bases and the J gene end by 1 base; junction bases not matched to a gene: 6.

Only one count was recorded for this clone. V and J are TRBV25-1 and TRBJ2-7; D not resolved. The germline CDR1 and CDR2 sequences are MGHDK and SYGVNS. V was cut by 6 bases and J by 6 bases, with 12 bases left in between. The CDR3 spans 12 residues. CDR3 loop: CASSSEKFEQYF. The CDR3 DNA follows: TGTGCCAGCAGCTCCGAGAAGTTCGAGCAGTACTTC.